This T cell receptor beta chain was retrieved from a study of blood T cell repertoires in COVID-19 (dated by TCRdb to 2020 to 2022). In the study overall: Samples covering the acute and convalescent phases of COVID-19 were provided by collaborators in the United States, Italy and Spain. The prospective study material was composed of cDNA or gDNA derived from T cells, B-cell-depleted T cells, or PBMCs. Subjects who had been exposed to COVID-19, were actively infected with it, or had recovered from it provided the deeply sampled blood TCRbeta repertoires that made up the dataset. A freely available public database, intended as a resource for researchers studying the immune response to SARS-CoV-2, is where the repertoires were released. The samples were drawn from two sources: the first 160 participants of the ongoing ImmuneRACE study, and over 1,000 subjects contributed by 6 global collaborators. Nearly every sample came with metadata listing a de-identified subject ID, COVID-19 status, age in years and sex. Where available, HLA class I and class II types were obtained from metadata supplied by the sample provider rather than from assay-based typing.

Study-wide findings and limitations: The quantity of clinical and demographic metadata differed by source and by participant and was supplied without curation.

Each collaborating institution followed its own protocols to collect whole blood in K2EDTA tubes. For TCRbeta analysis, collaborators shipped samples as frozen whole blood, isolated PBMCs, or DNA extracted from either of those sample types. Concerning this clone itself: This clone's antigen is unknown. Per-base quality was not reported, and no clone a single base away is much larger than it. Other DNA sequences within the sample encode an identical CDR3.

TCRbeta CDR3 regions were amplified from genomic DNA using the immunoSEQ Assay, a bias-controlled multiplex PCR. As for how the authors treated the data: The number of nucleated cells in each sample was estimated from the amplification of reference gene primers within the assay. To quantify the absolute abundance of each unique TCRbeta CDR3 rearrangement, sequence reads were collapsed and filtered. Productive Simpson clonality was computed per sample as the square root of Simpson's diversity index over productive rearrangements. Entries here come from immuneACCESS through TCRdb and include only in-frame sequences with V and J called. Some clones fail to appear in such tables; in the studies checked, an unresolved V gene covers under half of the shortfall, and the cause of the remainder is unknown. V and J calls and clone size are as listed in that table; D and trimming were resolved from the DNA. This sample lists over 150,000 clones; 90% to 95% were detected once. Together, the top ten hold around 0.53% of the sample.

The clonotype comes from a man in his fifties or sixties with acute or convalescent COVID-19. What was sequenced was peripheral blood.

The CDR3 region has the sequence CASSSTSGRANEQFF. The DNA sequence reads TGCGCCAGCAGCTCGACTAGCGGGAGGGCCAATGAGCAGTTCTTC. The chain was built from TRBV5-1 and TRBJ2-1; 14 middle bases align to TRBD2. CDR1 and CDR2 (SGHRS, YFSETQ) derive from the germline V gene. Counted from cysteine to phenylalanine, this CDR3 has 15 amino acids. Of all the DNA, just the CDR3 is kept, 45 bases in frame from base 1. V trim: 3 bases; J trim: 6 bases; unmatched bases: 2. With the rest looked up from the reference TRBV5-1 and TRBJ2-1 genes rather than sequenced, the full variable domain is KAGVTQTPRYLIKTRGQQVTLSCSPISGHRSVSWYQQTPGQGLQFLFEYFSETQRNKGNFPGRFSGRQFSNSRSEMNVSTLELGDSALYLCASSSTSGRANEQFFGPGTRLTVL.